This T cell receptor (beta chain) was sequenced for a study of shared clonotypes between healthy human individuals. Whole-study findings and limits: Researchers sampled only blood; tissue repertoires likely differ.

It was across several immunoSEQ plates that each subset's genomic DNA was evenly split. Per the study methods: Junction-only sequences without quality scores came from ImmunoSEQ, so filtering differed. Sequencing used immunoSEQ multiplex PCR; TCRdb keeps in-frame clones, though not all of them. Clonal size and the V and J genes are those of that table, whereas D and trimming came from the DNA. This sample has about 650,000 clones; nearly 97% occur once, and the top ten carry over 0.09%. Terminally differentiated effector memory CD45RA+ cells were left out of the naive CD8 fraction, which was CD45RO-negative and positively selected for CCR7. In regard to this clone: Its cognate antigen is unknown.

The CDR3 has 15 amino acids. V shed 6 bases and J 4 bases; nucleotides not matched to a gene: 8. Germline CDR1 is SNHLY and CDR2 is FYNNEI. The chain joins TRBV2 to TRBJ1-2; 10 bases match TRBD1. The sequenced material came from naive CD8+ T cells sorted from blood. The TCR sequence derives from a woman aged 25 to 39 in good health. The CDR3 DNA sequence: TGTGCCAGCAGCGATGGACAGGGGGGTAGCTATGGCTACACCTTC. It yields the protein CASSDGQGGSYGYTF.